This TCR beta chain was obtained from a study of post-analysis software for immune sequencing data. Across the study: Recorded disease courses covered relapsing-remitting, secondary progressive and progressive-relapsing multiple sclerosis. Some patients had no subtype annotation. Study observations and caveats: Controls had lower frequencies than patients of about 5 TRBV segments, which included TRBV5-6, TRBV5-1 and TRBV20-1.

The CDR3 consists of 16 residues. V shed 4 bases and J 5 bases; nucleotides not matched to a gene: 8. Germline assignment: CDR1 MGHRA and CDR2 YSYEKL. TCR beta cDNA libraries included unique molecular identifiers. Starting from roughly 1.1 to 9.2 million T cells, the study yielded approximately 460,000 cDNA molecules. TCRdb processed the PCR reads anew with MiXCR; each CDR3 protein has one entry. The sample contains hundreds of thousands of distinct CDR3 sequences, roughly 50% of which appear only once. A remark on this clonotype: Its target is not known.

The V gene is TRBV4-1, the J gene TRBJ2-1; 10 nucleotides align to TRBD2. The sequence was obtained from a girl aged 10 to 17 with multiple sclerosis. The source material was blood. CDR3 DNA: TGCGCCAGCAGCCCTAAACTAGCGGGATGGAACAATGAGCAGTTCTTC. Its protein is CASSPKLAGWNNEQFF.